This entry is about one T cell receptor beta chain. The antigen is not known. The method was immunoSEQ multiplex PCR; TCRdb's version includes in-frame clones alone and lacks a portion of them. The sample contains fewer than 3 million clones, approximately 90% of which appear only once. The record originates from a study of shared clonotypes between healthy human individuals. After removal of 0 bases from V and 4 bases from J, the junction contained 9 bases not matched to a gene. The CDR3 sequence is 16 residues long. Germline-derived CDR1 and CDR2 are SGHNT and YYREEE (reference sequence). Study-wide points: Among a handful of donors, around 5% of naive CD4 clonotypes were found in common.

The chain has TRBV5-4 and TRBJ2-7, with 8 positions matching TRBD2. The clonotype comes from a man aged 18 to 29 in good health. Some clones in this sample may be carry-over from other donors' samples. The source material was naive CD4+ T cells from PBMCs. Regarding subset: CD45RA+ positively selected. Here the CDR3 reads CASSLAGAGEKYEQYF. The CDR3 DNA follows: TGTGCCAGCAGCTTGGCCGGAGCGGGAGAAAAATACGAGCAGTACTTC. The entire variable domain, with the rest obtained from reference TRBV5-4 and TRBJ2-7, is as follows: ETGVTQSPTHLIKTRGQQVTLRCSSQSGHNTVSWYQQALGQGPQFIFQYYREEENGRGNFPPRFSGLQFPNYSSELNVNALELDDSALYLCASSLAGAGEKYEQYFGPGTRLTVT.